The present T cell receptor (beta chain) was sequenced within a study of human T cells and chemical hapten exposure. About the research overall: Small volume differences among pooled libraries mainly caused per-sample TCR yield variation.

As for this clonotype: The antigen is not known.

Germline values: CDR1 MNHNS, CDR2 SASEGT. With 7 bases removed from V and 10 bases from J, the gap between germline ends came to 14 bases. The CDR3 runs to 12 residues. Time point given: patch test 1, 2 weeks after DPC sensitization. Documented treatment: therapeutic diphenylcyclopropenone sensitization with weekly scalp DPC. Points from the study as a whole: Higher patch test scores went with higher counts of PT1 expanded TCRs.

One entry per CDR3 protein results from TCRdb running MiXCR on the RACE reads. This sample carries approximately 400,000 distinct CDR3 sequences, approximately 4.4% of them seen once, and the ten largest clones take under 2.5%. This chain links TRBV6-1 with TRBJ2-1; perhaps TRBD1 as D (5 bases). This specimen was whole blood, taken in connection with sensitization to the hapten diphenylcyclopropenone (DPC). The receptor comes from a woman in her fifties or sixties with alopecia areata. Some clones in this sample may be carry-over from other donors' samples. The CDR3 DNA is TGTGCCAGCACTACCACAGGCCCCGAGCAGTTCTTC. This gives the protein CASTTTGPEQFF.